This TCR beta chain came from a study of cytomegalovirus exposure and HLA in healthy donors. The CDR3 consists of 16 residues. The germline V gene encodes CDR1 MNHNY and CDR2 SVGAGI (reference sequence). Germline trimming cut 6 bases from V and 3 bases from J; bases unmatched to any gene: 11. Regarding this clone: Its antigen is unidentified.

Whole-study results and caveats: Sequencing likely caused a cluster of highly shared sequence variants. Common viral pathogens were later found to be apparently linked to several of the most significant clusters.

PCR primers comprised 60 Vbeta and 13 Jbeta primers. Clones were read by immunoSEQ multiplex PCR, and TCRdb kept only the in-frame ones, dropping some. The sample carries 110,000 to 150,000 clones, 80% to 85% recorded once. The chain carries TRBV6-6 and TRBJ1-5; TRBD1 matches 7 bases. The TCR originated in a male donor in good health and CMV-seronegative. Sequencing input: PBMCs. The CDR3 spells CASRSEQGNPNQPQHF. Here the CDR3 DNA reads TGTGCCAGCAGGTCCGAACAGGGGAACCCCAATCAGCCCCAGCATTTT.